Presented here are 8 T cell receptor beta chains from one specimen sequenced in a study of blood T cell repertoires in COVID-19. Profiled with immunoSEQ multiplex PCR; TCRdb holds only in-frame clones, not every one. The repertoire has about 360,000 clones, around 87% of them found once; the top ten carry 2.5% to 3.5%. The sample taken for sequencing was peripheral blood. Receptors were obtained from a human donor in a cohort sampled during active COVID-19.

This clone has only one observation. The V gene is TRBV20-1, the J gene TRBJ1-1; 10 bases align to TRBD1. From germline, CDR1 is DFQATT and CDR2 SNEGSKA (reference sequence). The CDR3 runs 14 residues. Trimming cost V 3 bases and J 3 bases; bases outside gene matches: 4. CDR3 amino acids: CSASVDRGHTEAFF. CDR3 sequence (DNA): TGCAGTGCTAGTGTCGACAGGGGGCACACTGAAGCTTTCTTT.

This chain links TRBV30 with TRBJ1-2; D not certain. Germline V gene sequence: CDR1 GTSNPN, CDR2 SVGIG (reference sequence). V was trimmed by 0 bases and J by 4 bases, leaving 9 bases between them. The CDR3 sequence is 13 residues long. The CDR3 region has the DNA TGTGCCTGGAGTGTAAACACCTTCTATGGCTACACCTTC. Its translation is CAWSVNTFYGYTF.

V gene TRBV30 combines with J gene TRBJ1-1, with D possibly matching TRBD1 (5 bases). Trimming shortened V by 1 base and J by 6 bases, and 9 bases separated the two germline ends. The germline CDR1 and CDR2 sequences are GTSNPN and SVGIG (reference sequence). The CDR3 spans 12 residues. The CDR3 coding sequence is TGTGCCTGGAGTGGACAGTCCCCTGAAGCTTTCTTT. Protein sequence: CAWSGQSPEAFF. The full variable domain, in which reference TRBV30 and TRBJ1-1 provide the parts outside the CDR3, is SQTIHQWPATLVQPVGSPLSLECTVEGTSNPNLYWYRQAAGRGLQLLFYSVGIGQISSEVPQNLSASRPQDRQFILSSKKLLLSDSGFYLCAWSGQSPEAFFGQGTRLTVV.

A few counts support this clone. The chain employs TRBV6-4 and TRBJ1-6; no clear D. Germline loops: CDR1 MRHNA, CDR2 SNTAGT. This CDR3 region has 13 residues. Trimming shortened V by 0 bases and J by 6 bases, and 3 bases separated the two germline ends. As DNA, the CDR3 is TGTGCCAGCAGTGACTCGAGTAATTCACCCCTCCACTTT. The encoded protein is CASSDSSNSPLHF.

This clone was recorded a few times. Other DNA sequences in this specimen translate into the identical CDR3. The genes are TRBV19 and TRBJ1-5; D is uncertain. Germline V gene lookup returns CDR1 LNHDA and CDR2 SQIVND (reference sequence). The length of the CDR3 is 12 residues. V lost 3 bases and J lost 6, with 6 bases in between. CDR3 bases: TGTGCCAGTAGTATCCGGGGTCAGCCCCAGCATTTT. Amino acids: CASSIRGQPQHF.

J is TRBJ2-2 and V is TRBV6-5; TRBD1 is a possible D gene (5 bases). Germline loops: CDR1 MNHEY, CDR2 SVGAGI. V was shortened by 2 bases and J by 2 bases, with 6 bases between the two germline ends. The CDR3 loop spans 14 amino acids. The CDR3: CASSYDSNTGELFF. The CDR3 DNA is TGTGCCAGCAGTTACGACAGCAACACCGGGGAGCTGTTTTTT.

The chain joins TRBV29-1 to TRBJ2-7; TRBD1 matches at 9 bases. Unmatched junction bases numbered 2, after V lost 5 bases and J lost 0 bases. Per the germline V gene, CDR1 is SQVTM and CDR2 is ANQGSEA. The CDR3 runs to 13 residues. This CDR3 reads CSVTGGYSYEQYF. The CDR3 DNA reads TGCAGCGTTACAGGGGGCTACTCCTACGAGCAGTACTTC.

In this sample, this clone turned up a few times. The rearrangement uses TRBV5-1 and TRBJ1-1; D not resolved. V was cut by 1 base and J by 5 bases, with 12 bases left in between. CDR1 is SGHRS, CDR2 YFSETQ, per germline. The CDR3 contains 14 residues. DNA of the CDR3: TGCGCCAGCAGCTTGTTCACCGCCGGGACTGAAGCTTTCTTT. Translating gives CASSLFTAGTEAFF.